Listed below are T cell receptor beta chains from one sample, sequenced in a study of blood T cell repertoires in COVID-19. Sequencing used immunoSEQ multiplex PCR; TCRdb keeps in-frame clones, though not all of them. The table includes roughly 130,000 clones, about four fifths detected once. Sequencing was done on a sample of peripheral blood. These TCRs come from a man aged 55 to 70 with active or convalescent COVID-19. Each CDR3 is given with its conserved first and last residue. Each record gives: J gene, CDR3 length, V gene, CDR3 protein.

TRBJ2-3 | 12 | TRBV2 | CASSERDRVQYF
TRBJ2-1 | 16 | TRBV4-2 | CASSQEGGSSYNEQFF
TRBJ2-5 | 11 | TRBV9 | CASSAGETQYF
TRBJ2-6 | 15 | TRBV9 | CASSVVGSGANVLTF
TRBJ1-2 | 15 | TRBV6-1 | CASSEVLQGASGYTF
TRBJ2-7 | 14 | TRBV4-3 | CASSPGTGDYEQYF
TRBJ1-4 | 14 | TRBV28 | CASGRGATNEKLFF
TRBJ1-1 | 13 | TRBV19 | CASTYRLNTEAFF
TRBJ1-4 | 12 | TRBV29-1 | CSVPGTNEKLFF
TRBJ1-2 | 13 | TRBV19 | CASSGQTGDGYTF
TRBJ2-7 | 13 | TRBV4-3 | CASSQGLGLEQYF
TRBJ2-5 | 12 | TRBV29-1 | CSVEARQETQYF
TRBJ2-5 | 15 | TRBV19 | CASTAQGAVGETQYF
TRBJ2-5 | 15 | TRBV28 | CASSFDGGAGETQYF
TRBJ2-1 | 13 | TRBV19 | CASSPGQGNEQFF
TRBJ2-3 | 16 | TRBV7-2 | CASSSPDSSSTDTQYF